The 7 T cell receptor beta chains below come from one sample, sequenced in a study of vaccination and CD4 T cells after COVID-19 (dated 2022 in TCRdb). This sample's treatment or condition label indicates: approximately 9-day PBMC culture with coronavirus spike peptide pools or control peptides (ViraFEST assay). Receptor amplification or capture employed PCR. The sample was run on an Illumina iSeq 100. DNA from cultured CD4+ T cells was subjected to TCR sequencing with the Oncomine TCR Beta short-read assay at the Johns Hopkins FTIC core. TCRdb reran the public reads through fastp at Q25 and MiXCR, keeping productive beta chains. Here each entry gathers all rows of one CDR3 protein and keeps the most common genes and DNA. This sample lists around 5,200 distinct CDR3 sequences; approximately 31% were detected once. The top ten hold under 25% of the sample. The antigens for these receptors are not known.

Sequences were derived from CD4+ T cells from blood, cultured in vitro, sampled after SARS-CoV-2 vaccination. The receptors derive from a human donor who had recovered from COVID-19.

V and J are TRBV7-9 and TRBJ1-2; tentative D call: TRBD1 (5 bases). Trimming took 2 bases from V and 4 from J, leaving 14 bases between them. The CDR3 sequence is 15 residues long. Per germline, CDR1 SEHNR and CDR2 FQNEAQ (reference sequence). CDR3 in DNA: TGTGCCAGCAGCTTAACTCAGGGAGGGTCCTATGGCTACACCTTC. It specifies CASSLTQGGSYGYTF. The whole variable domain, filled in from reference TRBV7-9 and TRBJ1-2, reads DTGVSQNPRHKITKRGQNVTFRCDPISEHNRLYWYRQTLGQGPEFLTYFQNEAQLEKSRLLSDRFSAERPKGSFSTLEIQRTEQGDSAMYLCASSLTQGGSYGYTFGSGTRLTVV.

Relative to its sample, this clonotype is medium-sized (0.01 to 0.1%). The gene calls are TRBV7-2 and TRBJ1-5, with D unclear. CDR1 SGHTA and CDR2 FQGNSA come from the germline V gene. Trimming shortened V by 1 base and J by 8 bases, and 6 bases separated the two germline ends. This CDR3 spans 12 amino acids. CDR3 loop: CASSLVGKPQHF. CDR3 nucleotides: TGTGCCAGCAGCTTAGTCGGGAAGCCCCAGCATTTT.

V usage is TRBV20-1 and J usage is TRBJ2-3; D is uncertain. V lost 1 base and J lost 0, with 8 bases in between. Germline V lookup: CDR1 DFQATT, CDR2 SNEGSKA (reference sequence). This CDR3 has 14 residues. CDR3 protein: CSARVFSSTDTQYF. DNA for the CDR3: TGCAGTGCTAGAGTTTTTAGCAGCACAGATACGCAGTATTTT.

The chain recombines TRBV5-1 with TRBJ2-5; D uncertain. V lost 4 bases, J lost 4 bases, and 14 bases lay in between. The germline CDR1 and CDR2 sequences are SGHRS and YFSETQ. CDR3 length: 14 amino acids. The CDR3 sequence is CASSVPGIRETQYF. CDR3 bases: TGCGCCAGCAGCGTACCTGGGATACGAGAGACCCAGTACTTC.

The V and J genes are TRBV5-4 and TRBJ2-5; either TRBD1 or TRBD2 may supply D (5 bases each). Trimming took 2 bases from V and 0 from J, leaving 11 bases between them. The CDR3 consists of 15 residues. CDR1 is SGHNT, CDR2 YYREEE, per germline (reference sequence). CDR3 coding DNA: TGTGCCAGCAGCTTAGGGGACCCGAACCAAGAGACCCAGTACTTC. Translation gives CASSLGDPNQETQYF.

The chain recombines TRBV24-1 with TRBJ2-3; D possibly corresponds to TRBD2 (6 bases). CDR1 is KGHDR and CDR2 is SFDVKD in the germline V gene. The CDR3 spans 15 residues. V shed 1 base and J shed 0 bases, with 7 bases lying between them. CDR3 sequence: CATSDFSGSTDTQYF. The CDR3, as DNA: TGTGCCACCAGTGATTTTAGCGGCAGCACAGATACGCAGTATTTT.

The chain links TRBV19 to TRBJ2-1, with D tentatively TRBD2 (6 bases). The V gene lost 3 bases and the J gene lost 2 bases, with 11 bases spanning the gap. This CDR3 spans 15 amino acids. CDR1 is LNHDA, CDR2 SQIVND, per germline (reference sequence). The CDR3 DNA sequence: TGTGCCAGTAGTATTGGGGAGGCGACCTACAATGAGCAGTTCTTC. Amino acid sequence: CASSIGEATYNEQFF.